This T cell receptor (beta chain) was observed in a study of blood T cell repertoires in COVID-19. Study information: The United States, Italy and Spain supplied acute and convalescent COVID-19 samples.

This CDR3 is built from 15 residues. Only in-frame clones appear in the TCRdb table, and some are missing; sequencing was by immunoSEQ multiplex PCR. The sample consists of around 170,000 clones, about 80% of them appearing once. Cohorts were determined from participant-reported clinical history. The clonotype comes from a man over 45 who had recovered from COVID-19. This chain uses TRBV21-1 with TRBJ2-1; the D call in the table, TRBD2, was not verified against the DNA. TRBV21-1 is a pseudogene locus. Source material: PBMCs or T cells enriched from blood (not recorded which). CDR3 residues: CAAGGEPGGYNEQFF. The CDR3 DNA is TGTGCCGCGGGAGGGGAACCGGGGGGCTACAATGAGCAGTTCTTC.